What follows are 18 T cell receptor beta chains derived from one specimen sequenced in a study of blood T cell repertoires in COVID-19. The repertoire was sequenced with immunoSEQ multiplex PCR; TCRdb's copy has only in-frame clones and lacks some. The profile shows around 72,000 clones, 88% of them singletons. The sequenced material came from peripheral blood. Every receptor here comes from a man between 45 and 60 years old with acute or convalescent COVID-19.

This clone was seen just once. The chain links TRBV24-1 to TRBJ1-2, with D unresolved. The length of the CDR3 is 14 residues. Germline V gives CDR1 KGHDR, CDR2 SFDVKD. The ends were cut back, 1 base at V and 2 bases at J, with 7 bases in the middle. The CDR3 is CATSDFRVNYGYTF. The CDR3 coding sequence is TGTGCCACCAGTGATTTTCGGGTGAACTATGGCTACACCTTC.

The chain links TRBV18 to TRBJ2-7, with TRBD1 identical over 12 bases. The junction had 3 bases not matched to a gene; V was cut back by 3 bases and J by 6 bases. CDR1 is KGHSH, CDR2 LQKENI, per germline. The CDR3 loop spans 14 amino acids. The chain's CDR3 is CASSPGTGGAEQYF. For the CDR3, the DNA is TGTGCCAGCTCACCCGGGACAGGGGGCGCCGAGCAGTACTTC.

This chain uses TRBV24-1 with TRBJ1-5, with a weak D call TRBD1 (5 bases). Deletions cut 4 bases from V and 1 base from J, with 7 bases between. CDR1 is KGHDR, CDR2 SFDVKD, per germline. The CDR3 runs to 14 residues. The CDR3 coding sequence is TGTGCCACCAGTGACAGGGCAAGCAATCAGCCCCAGCATTTT. It yields the protein CATSDRASNQPQHF.

The chain carries TRBV4-1 and TRBJ1-2, with D unresolved. V gave up 0 bases and J gave up 4 bases, with 6 bases separating them. The CDR3 extends over 13 amino acids. Per germline, CDR1 MGHRA and CDR2 YSYEKL. The CDR3 loop is CASSQDVGYGYTF. As DNA, the CDR3 is TGCGCCAGCAGCCAAGATGTCGGCTATGGCTACACCTTC.

The chain combines TRBV19 with TRBJ2-6, with TRBD1 as a possible D gene (5 bases). The germline V and J ends were trimmed by 4 bases and 1 base, with 11 bases remaining between them. The CDR3 spans 16 residues. Germline V gene sequence: CDR1 LNHDA, CDR2 SQIVND (reference sequence). In DNA, the CDR3 is TGTGCCAGTAGTAACCAGGGTATTTCTGGGGCCAACGTCCTGACTTTC. This gives the protein CASSNQGISGANVLTF. Full variable domain (remainder filled in from reference TRBV19 and TRBJ2-6): DGGITQSPKYLFRKEGQNVTLSCEQNLNHDAMYWYRQDPGQGLRLIYYSQIVNDFQKGDIAEGYSVSREKKESFPLTVTSAQKNPTAFYLCASSNQGISGANVLTFGAGSRLTVL.

The V call is TRBV19, the J call TRBJ2-7; 7 bases fit TRBD1. CDR3 length: 16 residues. V was pared by 3 bases and J by 2 bases, with 10 bases of the junction left unmatched. Germline V gene data show CDR1 as LNHDA and CDR2 as SQIVND (reference sequence). The CDR3 loop is CASSIAGTVITYEQYF. The CDR3 nucleotides read TGTGCCAGTAGTATCGCCGGGACAGTTATCACCTACGAGCAGTACTTC. Together with reference TRBV19 and TRBJ2-7, the CDR3 gives the full variable domain: DGGITQSPKYLFRKEGQNVTLSCEQNLNHDAMYWYRQDPGQGLRLIYYSQIVNDFQKGDIAEGYSVSREKKESFPLTVTSAQKNPTAFYLCASSIAGTVITYEQYFGPGTRLTVT.

The V and J genes are TRBV6-5 and TRBJ1-6; D is ambiguous. The CDR3 has 13 residues. V lost 2 bases to trimming and J lost 10 bases, with 9 bases between them. Germline CDR1 reads MNHEY; CDR2 reads SVGAGI. CDR3 in DNA: TGTGCCAGCAGTTACAAGCTAGAATCACCCCTCCACTTT. Its translation is CASSYKLESPLHF.

The V gene is TRBV6-2 or TRBV6-3, the J gene TRBJ2-2, with TRBD1 matching 9 bases. In germline, CDR1 is MNHEY, CDR2 SVGEGT. The CDR3 is 16 amino acids. Trimming removed 5 bases from V and 0 bases from J; junction bases left unmatched: 4. The CDR3 protein is CASSARQGANTGELFF. Written as DNA, the CDR3 is TGTGCCAGCAGTGCCAGACAGGGGGCGAACACCGGGGAGCTGTTTTTT.

The rearrangement uses TRBV5-1 and TRBJ1-5; TRBD1 aligns across 9 bases. The CDR3 is 14 amino acids. V was clipped by 4 bases and J by 6 bases; unmatched bases: 5. From germline, CDR1 is SGHRS and CDR2 YFSETQ. The CDR3 DNA follows: TGCGCCAGCAGCCGAGGGACAGGGAGTCAGCCCCAGCATTTT. Translated, it gives CASSRGTGSQPQHF.

The chain joins TRBV7-6 to TRBJ1-1; D uncertain. Germline values: CDR1 SGHVS, CDR2 FNYEAQ. CDR3 size: 14 residues. V was clipped by 1 base and J by 4 bases, with 10 bases between them. This chain's CDR3 is CASSLDGSGTEAFF. CDR3 nucleotides: TGTGCCAGCAGCTTAGACGGATCGGGCACTGAAGCTTTCTTT.

CDR3 DNA: TGTGCCAGCTCACCTTACCAGGGGTTTCAAGAGACCCAGTACTTC. It specifies CASSPYQGFQETQYF. The rearrangement uses TRBV18 and TRBJ2-5; a weak D match, TRBD1 (6 bases). Deletions cut 3 bases from V and 2 bases from J, with 13 bases between. Per germline, CDR1 KGHSH and CDR2 LQKENI. This CDR3 has 15 residues.

The chain uses TRBV9 and TRBJ2-3; the D is unclear. The germline CDR1 and CDR2 sequences are SGDLS and YYNGEE. The V end lost 0 bases, the J end lost 2 bases, and 7 bases lay between the germline ends. The CDR3 extends over 14 amino acids. The CDR3: CASSVGLFTDTQYF. In nucleotides, the CDR3 is TGTGCCAGCAGCGTAGGACTTTTCACAGATACGCAGTATTTT.

V is TRBV3-1 (or the pseudogene TRBV3-2) and J is TRBJ1-1, with 9 bases identical to TRBD1. With 4 bases clipped from V and 5 bases from J, the junction kept 5 bases outside the gene matches. The CDR3 runs to 14 residues. Germline assignment: CDR1 LGHDT and CDR2 YNNKEL (reference sequence). CDR3 sequence: CASSLYRGRTEAFF. The CDR3 DNA reads as TGTGCCAGCAGCCTATACAGGGGGCGTACTGAAGCTTTCTTT.

The rearrangement uses TRBV6-5 and TRBJ1-6, with TRBD1 matching over 7 bases. Germline CDR1 and CDR2: MNHEY and SVGAGI. Trimming at V came to 6 bases and at J to 5 bases, leaving 7 bases not matched to a gene. This CDR3 contains 15 residues. CDR3 amino acids: CASRSRTGNNSPLHF. The DNA of the CDR3 is TGTGCCAGCAGGTCACGGACAGGCAATAATTCACCCCTCCACTTT.

The chain employs TRBV11-2 and TRBJ1-4; 8 nucleotides match TRBD1. The trim removed 6 bases at V and 0 bases at J, leaving 6 bases unmatched. The CDR3 length is 16 residues. The germline CDR1 and CDR2 sequences are SGHAT and FQNNGV. The CDR3 DNA is TGTGCCAGCAGTTATGGACAGGGCTCAACTAATGAAAAACTGTTTTTT. Translated, it gives CASSYGQGSTNEKLFF.

V is TRBV7-6 and J is TRBJ1-2; D uncertain. Trimming took off 1 base at V and 0 bases at J, with 6 bases between the two ends. There are 14 residues in the CDR3. The V gene's germline CDR1 is SGHVS and CDR2 FNYEAQ. Here the CDR3 DNA reads TGTGCCAGCAGCTTAGACTTCTCTAACTATGGCTACACCTTC. Amino acid sequence: CASSLDFSNYGYTF.

This chain connects TRBV9 to TRBJ2-1; 10 nucleotides match TRBD1. Germline V gives CDR1 SGDLS, CDR2 YYNGEE. V was pared by 0 bases and J by 6 bases, with 6 bases of the junction left unmatched. This CDR3 comprises 16 residues. CDR3 nucleotides: TGTGCCAGCAGCGTAGCCGCTGGACAGGGGGTCAATGAGCAGTTCTTC. Encoded protein: CASSVAAGQGVNEQFF.

This clone was found once. V gene TRBV6-5 combines with J gene TRBJ1-1; 12 nucleotides line up with TRBD1. Per germline, CDR1 MNHEY and CDR2 SVGAGI. The CDR3 spans 15 residues. V shed 0 bases and J 11 bases; nucleotides not matched to a gene: 7. CDR3 DNA sequence: TGTGCCAGCAGTTACTCGATATGGGACAGGGGGCTTGCTTTCTTT. Protein sequence: CASSYSIWDRGLAFF.